A single sample is the source of the 5 T cell receptor beta chains below, sequenced in a study of technical replicates of blood from a few donors. Some clones are missing from TCRdb's copy, which holds only in-frame ones; the method was immunoSEQ multiplex PCR. The table has some 80,000 clones, approximately 96% seen once; the top ten hold more than 0.35%. The sequenced sample was T cells isolated from PBMCs. These receptor sequences come from a human donor in good health.

This clone was detected only once. V and J are TRBV25-1 and TRBJ2-5, with 7 bases aligning to TRBD1. The CDR3 runs 15 residues. The ends lost 7 bases at V and 5 bases at J; junction bases unmatched: 13. Germline V gene sequence: CDR1 MGHDK, CDR2 SYGVNS. In DNA form, the CDR3 reads TGTGCCAGCACTTCCGGGACAGCGGATAAGGAGACCCAGTACTTC. It encodes CASTSGTADKETQYF.

V usage is TRBV4-1 and J usage is TRBJ2-1; D is possibly TRBD2 (6 bases). This CDR3 is 14 amino acids long. Per the germline V gene, CDR1 is MGHRA and CDR2 is YSYEKL. The V and J ends lost 4 bases and 4 bases respectively, with 11 bases between them. In DNA form, the CDR3 reads TGCGCCAGCAGCCTTCGGGACTCTTACAATGAGCAGTTCTTC. This sequence encodes CASSLRDSYNEQFF.

The V gene is TRBV18, the J gene TRBJ1-1, with D maybe TRBD1 (6 bases). Per germline, CDR1 KGHSH and CDR2 LQKENI. This CDR3 spans 15 amino acids. V was shortened by 5 bases and J by 6 bases, with 19 bases between the two germline ends. The CDR3 nucleotides read TGTGCCAGCTCAATATCAGGGGAAACTAAGGCTGAAGCTTTCTTT. Its protein product is CASSISGETKAEAFF.

This sequence joins TRBV5-1 and TRBJ2-1; 8 bases agree with TRBD2. Germline V gene data show CDR1 as SGHRS and CDR2 as YFSETQ. V dropped 0 bases and J dropped 7; count of bases not matched to a gene: 6. This CDR3 region has 15 residues. The CDR3 here is CASSLEAGVRNEQFF. CDR3 coding DNA: TGCGCCAGCAGCTTGGAAGCGGGAGTGAGGAATGAGCAGTTCTTC.

The chain recombines TRBV6-4 with TRBJ1-2; 9 bases are a match to TRBD1. Germline assignment: CDR1 MRHNA and CDR2 SNTAGT. The V gene end was trimmed by 0 bases and the J gene end by 0 bases; junction bases not matched to a gene: 2. The CDR3 totals 16 residues. The CDR3 coding sequence is TGTGCCAGCAGTGACTCGAGACAGGGGGCTAACTATGGCTACACCTTC. It yields the protein CASSDSRQGANYGYTF.